The source of this T cell receptor beta chain is a study of control samples from healthy donors and cancer patients. The protocol was immunoSEQ multiplex PCR, while the TCRdb copy is restricted to in-frame clones and leaves out a portion. The sample gives over 85,000 clones, 85% to 90% of which show up once; roughly 3.7% is in the top ten. The receptor's source is a woman aged 60-70 years with lung cancer. Material: PBMCs.

The CDR3 coding sequence is TGTGCCAGTACTAATAGGGGCTTGGGCTATGGCTACACCTTC. Translating gives CASTNRGLGYGYTF. This rearrangement joins TRBV19 to TRBJ1-2; tentative D call: TRBD1 (5 bases). V was trimmed by 7 bases and J by 4 bases, leaving 16 bases between them. CDR3 length: 14 amino acids. Per germline, CDR1 LNHDA and CDR2 SQIVND (reference sequence).